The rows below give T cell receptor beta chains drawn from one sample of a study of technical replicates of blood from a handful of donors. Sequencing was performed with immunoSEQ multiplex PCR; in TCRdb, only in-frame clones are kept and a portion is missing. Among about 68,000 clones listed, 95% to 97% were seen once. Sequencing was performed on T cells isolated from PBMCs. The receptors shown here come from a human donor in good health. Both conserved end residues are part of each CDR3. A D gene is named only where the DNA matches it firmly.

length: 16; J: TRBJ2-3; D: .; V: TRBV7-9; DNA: TGTGCCAGCAGCTTACAGCCAGGTACTAGCACAGATACGCAGTATTTT; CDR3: CASSLQPGTSTDTQYF
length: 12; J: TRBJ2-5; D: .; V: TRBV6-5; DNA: TGTGCCAGCAGCCCGGGCCAAGAGACCCAGTACTTC; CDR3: CASSPGQETQYF
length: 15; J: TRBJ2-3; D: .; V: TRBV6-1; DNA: TGTGCCAGCAATGATTACGGGAGAATCACAGATACGCAGTATTTT; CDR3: CASNDYGRITDTQYF
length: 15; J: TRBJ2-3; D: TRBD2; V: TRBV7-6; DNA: TGTGCCAGCAGATCCAGTAGCGGGAGTACGGATACGCAGTATTTT; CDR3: CASRSSSGSTDTQYF
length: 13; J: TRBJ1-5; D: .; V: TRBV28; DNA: TGTGCCAGCAGCTTAGCGGGCTATCAGCCCCAGCATTTT; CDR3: CASSLAGYQPQHF
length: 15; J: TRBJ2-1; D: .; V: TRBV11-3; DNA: TGTGCCAGCAGCTGGGACGGGGGATCATACAATGAGCAGTTCTTC; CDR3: CASSWDGGSYNEQFF
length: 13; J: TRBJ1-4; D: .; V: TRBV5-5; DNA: TGTGCCAGCAACTCAAGCCCCGCGGAAAAACTGTTTTTT; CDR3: CASNSSPAEKLFF
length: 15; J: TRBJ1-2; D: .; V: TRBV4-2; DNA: TGTGCCAGCAGCCAAGCGGGCGCAGGGGAGTTTGGCTACACCTTC; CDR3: CASSQAGAGEFGYTF
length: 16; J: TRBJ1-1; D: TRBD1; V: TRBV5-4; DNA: TGTGCCAGCAGCTTGAGACAGGGACGACTTAACACTGAAGCTTTCTTT; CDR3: CASSLRQGRLNTEAFF
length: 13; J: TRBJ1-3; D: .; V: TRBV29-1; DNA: TGCAGCGTTGAATTGTACTCTGGAAACACCATATATTTT; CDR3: CSVELYSGNTIYF
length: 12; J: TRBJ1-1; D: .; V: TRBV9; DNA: TGTGCCAGCAGCAGAGGGGGCACTGAAGCTTTCTTT; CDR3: CASSRGGTEAFF
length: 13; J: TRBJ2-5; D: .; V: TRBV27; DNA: TGTGCCAGCACCCCCCGGACAGAAGAGACCCAGTACTTC; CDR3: CASTPRTEETQYF
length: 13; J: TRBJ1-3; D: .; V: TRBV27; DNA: TGTGCCAGCAGTTGGGGGCTTGGGAACACCATATATTTT; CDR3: CASSWGLGNTIYF